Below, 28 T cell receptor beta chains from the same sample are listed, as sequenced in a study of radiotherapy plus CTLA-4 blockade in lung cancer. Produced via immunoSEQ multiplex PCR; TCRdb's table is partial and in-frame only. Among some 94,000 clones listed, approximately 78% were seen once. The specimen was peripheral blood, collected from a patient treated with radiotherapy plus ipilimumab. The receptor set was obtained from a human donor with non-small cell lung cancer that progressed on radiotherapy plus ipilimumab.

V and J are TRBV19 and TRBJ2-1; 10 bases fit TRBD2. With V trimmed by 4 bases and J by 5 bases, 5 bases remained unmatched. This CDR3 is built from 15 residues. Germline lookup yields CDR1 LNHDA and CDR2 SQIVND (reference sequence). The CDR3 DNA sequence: TGTGCCAGTAGTAAGGGACTAGCGATAAACAATGAGCAGTTCTTC. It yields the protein CASSKGLAINNEQFF.

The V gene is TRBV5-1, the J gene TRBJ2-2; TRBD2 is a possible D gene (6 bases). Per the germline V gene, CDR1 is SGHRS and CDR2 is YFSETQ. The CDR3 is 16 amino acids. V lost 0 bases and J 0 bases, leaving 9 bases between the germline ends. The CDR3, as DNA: TGCGCCAGCAGCTTGGTCGCTAGCGCGAACACCGGGGAGCTGTTTTTT. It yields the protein CASSLVASANTGELFF.

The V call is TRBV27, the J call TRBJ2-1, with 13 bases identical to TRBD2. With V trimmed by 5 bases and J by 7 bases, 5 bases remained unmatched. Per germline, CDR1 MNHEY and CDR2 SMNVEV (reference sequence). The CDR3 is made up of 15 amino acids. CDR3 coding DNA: TGTGCCAGCAGTGTACCGGGACTAGCGGGAAATGAGCAGTTCTTC. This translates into CASSVPGLAGNEQFF.

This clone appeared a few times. In nucleotides, the CDR3 is TGTGCCAGCAGTTTATTGGCTCTGCATGGCTATGGCTACACCTTC. Amino acid sequence: CASSLLALHGYGYTF. The V gene is TRBV28, the J gene TRBJ1-2; D is uncertain. The CDR3 is 15 amino acids. Trimming shortened V by 1 base and J by 4 bases, and 13 bases separated the two germline ends. Germline CDR1 reads MDHEN; CDR2 reads SYDVKM.

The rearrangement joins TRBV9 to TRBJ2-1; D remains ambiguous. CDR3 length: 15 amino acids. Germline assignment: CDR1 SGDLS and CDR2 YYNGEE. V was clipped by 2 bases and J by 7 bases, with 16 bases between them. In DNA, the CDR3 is TGTGCCAGCAGCGTGTGGGCAGGATCGGCAAATGAGCAGTTCTTC. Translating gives CASSVWAGSANEQFF.

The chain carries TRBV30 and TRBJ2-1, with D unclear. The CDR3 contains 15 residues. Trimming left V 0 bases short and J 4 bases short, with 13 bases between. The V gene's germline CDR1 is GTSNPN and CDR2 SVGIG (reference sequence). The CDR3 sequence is CAWSVFGGMYNEQFF. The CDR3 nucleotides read TGTGCCTGGAGTGTATTTGGCGGTATGTACAATGAGCAGTTCTTC.

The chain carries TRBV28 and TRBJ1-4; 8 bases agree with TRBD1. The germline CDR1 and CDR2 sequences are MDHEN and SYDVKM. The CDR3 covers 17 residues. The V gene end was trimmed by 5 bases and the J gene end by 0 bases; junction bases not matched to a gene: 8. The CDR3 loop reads CASSPRDRSTTNEKLFF. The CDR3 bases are TGTGCCAGCAGTCCTCGGGACAGGAGCACAACTAATGAAAAACTGTTTTTT.

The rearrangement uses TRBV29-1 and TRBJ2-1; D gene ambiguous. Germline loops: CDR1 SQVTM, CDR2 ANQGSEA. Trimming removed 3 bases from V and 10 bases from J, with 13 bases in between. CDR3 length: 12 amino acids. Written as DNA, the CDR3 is TGCAGCGTTGACTCCCCCGGCTGGGAGCAGTTCTTC. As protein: CSVDSPGWEQFF.

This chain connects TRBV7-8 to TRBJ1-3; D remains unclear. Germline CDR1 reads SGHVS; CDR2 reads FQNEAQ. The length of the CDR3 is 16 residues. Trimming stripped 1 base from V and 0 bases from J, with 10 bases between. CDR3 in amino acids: CASSLERFHSGNTIYF. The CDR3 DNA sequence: TGTGCCAGCAGCTTAGAGCGTTTCCACTCTGGAAACACCATATATTTT.

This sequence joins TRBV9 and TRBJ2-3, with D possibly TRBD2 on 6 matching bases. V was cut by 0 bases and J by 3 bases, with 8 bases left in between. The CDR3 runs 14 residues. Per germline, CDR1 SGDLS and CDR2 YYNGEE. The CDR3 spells CASSVAAGTDTQYF. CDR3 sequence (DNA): TGTGCCAGCAGCGTAGCTGCGGGAACAGATACGCAGTATTTT.

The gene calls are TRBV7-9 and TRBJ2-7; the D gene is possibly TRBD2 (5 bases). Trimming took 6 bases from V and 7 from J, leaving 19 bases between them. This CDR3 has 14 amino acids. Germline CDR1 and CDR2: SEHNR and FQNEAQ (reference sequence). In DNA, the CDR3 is TGTGCCAGCAGTTTCTGGAGGTCAGATGATGAGCAGTACTTC. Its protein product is CASSFWRSDDEQYF.

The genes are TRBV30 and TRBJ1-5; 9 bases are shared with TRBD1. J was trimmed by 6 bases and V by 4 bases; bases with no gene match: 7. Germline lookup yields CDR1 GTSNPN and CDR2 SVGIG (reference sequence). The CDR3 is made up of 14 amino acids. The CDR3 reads CAWTADRGRQPQHF. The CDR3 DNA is TGTGCCTGGACCGCGGACAGGGGTCGTCAGCCCCAGCATTTT.

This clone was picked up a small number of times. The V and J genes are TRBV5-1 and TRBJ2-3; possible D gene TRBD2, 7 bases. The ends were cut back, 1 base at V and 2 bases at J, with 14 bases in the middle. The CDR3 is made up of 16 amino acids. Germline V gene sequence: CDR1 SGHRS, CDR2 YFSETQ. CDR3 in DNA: TGCGCCAGCAGCTTGATTGGCGGGGGCTCCACAGATACGCAGTATTTT. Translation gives CASSLIGGGSTDTQYF.

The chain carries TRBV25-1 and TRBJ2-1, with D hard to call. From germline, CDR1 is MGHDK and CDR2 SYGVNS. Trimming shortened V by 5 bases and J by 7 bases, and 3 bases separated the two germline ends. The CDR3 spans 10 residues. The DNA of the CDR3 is TGTGCCAGCAGTTTTAATGAGCAGTTCTTC. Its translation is CASSFNEQFF.

CDR3 residues: CASSASTGNHNEKLFF. DNA for the CDR3: TGTGCCAGCAGCGCCTCGACAGGCAACCATAATGAAAAACTGTTTTTT. The chain links TRBV9 to TRBJ1-4, with D perhaps TRBD1 (6 bases). V gave up 3 bases and J gave up 4 bases, with 16 bases separating them. Germline CDR1 SGDLS, CDR2 YYNGEE. The CDR3 is 16 residues long.

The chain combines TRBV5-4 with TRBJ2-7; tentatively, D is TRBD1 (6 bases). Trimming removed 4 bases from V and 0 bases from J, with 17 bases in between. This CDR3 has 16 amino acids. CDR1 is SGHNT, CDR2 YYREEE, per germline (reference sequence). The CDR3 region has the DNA TGTGCCAGCAGCGTGGGGACACCAGGTTTCTCCTACGAGCAGTACGTC. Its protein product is CASSVGTPGFSYEQYV.

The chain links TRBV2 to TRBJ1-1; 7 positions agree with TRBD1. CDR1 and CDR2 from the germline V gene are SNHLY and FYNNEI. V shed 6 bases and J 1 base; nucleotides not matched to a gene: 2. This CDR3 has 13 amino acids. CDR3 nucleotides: TGTGCCAGCAGAGGACAGGCGAACACTGAAGCTTTCTTT. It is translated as CASRGQANTEAFF.

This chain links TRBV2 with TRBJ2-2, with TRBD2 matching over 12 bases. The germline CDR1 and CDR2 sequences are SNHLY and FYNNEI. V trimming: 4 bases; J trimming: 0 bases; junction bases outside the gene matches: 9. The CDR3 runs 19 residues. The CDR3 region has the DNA TGTGCCAGCAGTGTGATCAGGACTAGCGGGACTACGAACACCGGGGAGCTGTTTTTT. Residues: CASSVIRTSGTTNTGELFF.

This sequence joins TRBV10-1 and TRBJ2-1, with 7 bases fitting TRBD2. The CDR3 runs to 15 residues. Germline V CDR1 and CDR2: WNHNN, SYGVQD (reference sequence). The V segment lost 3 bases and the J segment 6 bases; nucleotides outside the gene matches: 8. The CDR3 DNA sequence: TGCGCCAGCAGTGACCGGGGAGGGCCCCGCAATGAGCAGTTCTTC. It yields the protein CASSDRGGPRNEQFF.

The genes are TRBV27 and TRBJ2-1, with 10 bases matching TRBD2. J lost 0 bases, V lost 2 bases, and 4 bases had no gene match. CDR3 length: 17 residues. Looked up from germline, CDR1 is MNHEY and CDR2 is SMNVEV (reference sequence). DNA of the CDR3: TGTGCCAGCAGTTTAGAGCCTAGCGGGAGCTCCTACAATGAGCAGTTCTTC. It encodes CASSLEPSGSSYNEQFF.

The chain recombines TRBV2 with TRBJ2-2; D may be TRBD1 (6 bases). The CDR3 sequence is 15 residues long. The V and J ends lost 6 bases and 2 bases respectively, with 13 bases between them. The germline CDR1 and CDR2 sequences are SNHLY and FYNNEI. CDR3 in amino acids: CASSAFRGNTGELFF. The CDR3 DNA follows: TGTGCCAGCAGCGCTTTCAGGGGAAACACCGGGGAGCTGTTTTTT.

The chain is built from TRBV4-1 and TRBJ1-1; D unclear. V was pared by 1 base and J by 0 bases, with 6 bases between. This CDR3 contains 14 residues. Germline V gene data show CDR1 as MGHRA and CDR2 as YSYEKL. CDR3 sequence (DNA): TGCGCCAGCAGCCAAGCTAGACTGAACACTGAAGCTTTCTTT. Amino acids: CASSQARLNTEAFF.

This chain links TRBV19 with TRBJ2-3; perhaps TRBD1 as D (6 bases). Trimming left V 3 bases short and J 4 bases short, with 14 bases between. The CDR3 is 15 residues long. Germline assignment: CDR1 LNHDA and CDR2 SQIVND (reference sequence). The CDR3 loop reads CASSIFWAGADTQYF. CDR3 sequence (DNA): TGTGCCAGTAGTATTTTCTGGGCAGGGGCAGATACGCAGTATTTT. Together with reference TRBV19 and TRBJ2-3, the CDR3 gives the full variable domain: DGGITQSPKYLFRKEGQNVTLSCEQNLNHDAMYWYRQDPGQGLRLIYYSQIVNDFQKGDIAEGYSVSREKKESFPLTVTSAQKNPTAFYLCASSIFWAGADTQYFGPGTRLTVL.

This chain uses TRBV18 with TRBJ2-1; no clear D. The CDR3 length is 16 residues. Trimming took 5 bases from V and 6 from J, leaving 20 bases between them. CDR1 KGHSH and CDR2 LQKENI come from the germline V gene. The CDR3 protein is CASSAWASNAANEQFF. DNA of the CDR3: TGTGCCAGCTCAGCCTGGGCTTCAAATGCTGCCAATGAGCAGTTCTTC.

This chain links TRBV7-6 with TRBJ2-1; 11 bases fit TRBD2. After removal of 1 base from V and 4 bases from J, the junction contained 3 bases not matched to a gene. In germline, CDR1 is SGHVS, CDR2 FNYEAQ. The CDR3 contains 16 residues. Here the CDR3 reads CASSLEGTSGYNEQFF. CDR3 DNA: TGTGCCAGCAGCTTAGAAGGGACTAGCGGATACAATGAGCAGTTCTTC.

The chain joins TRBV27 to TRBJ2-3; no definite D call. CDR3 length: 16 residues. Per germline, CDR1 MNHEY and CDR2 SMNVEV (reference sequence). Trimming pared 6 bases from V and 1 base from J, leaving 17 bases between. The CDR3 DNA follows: TGTGCCAGCAGCCATCGAGAGTGGCGAGGCACAGATACGCAGTATTTT. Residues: CASSHREWRGTDTQYF.

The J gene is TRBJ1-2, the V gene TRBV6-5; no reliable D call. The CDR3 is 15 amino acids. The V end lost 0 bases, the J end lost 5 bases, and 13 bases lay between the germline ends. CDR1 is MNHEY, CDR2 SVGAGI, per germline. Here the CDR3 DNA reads TGTGCCAGCAGTTACTCGGGTGTCGGGCGGTATGGCTACACCTTC. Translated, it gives CASSYSGVGRYGYTF.

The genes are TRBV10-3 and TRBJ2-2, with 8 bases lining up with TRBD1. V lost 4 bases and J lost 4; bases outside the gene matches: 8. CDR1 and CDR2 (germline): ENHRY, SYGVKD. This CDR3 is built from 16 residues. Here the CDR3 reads CAISARGQAGTGELFF. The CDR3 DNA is TGTGCCATCAGTGCTCGGGGACAGGCCGGCACCGGGGAGCTGTTTTTT.